This entry concerns a single T cell receptor beta chain. Its antigen remains unidentified. Deletions cut 6 bases from V and 5 bases from J, with 11 bases between. The CDR3 spans 14 residues. CDR1 is SGHVS and CDR2 is FNYEAQ in the germline V gene. Generated by immunoSEQ multiplex PCR, the TCRdb table keeps only in-frame clones and is missing some. The table has roughly 150,000 clones, around 90% seen once. The data originate from a study of T cell responses to AZD1222 COVID-19 vaccine. Study conclusions and caveats: Across spike, vaccine-associated CD4 TCRs were found, dominant at 160-218 and 743-854. Females outnumbered males among donors, who were mostly white British; clonal diversity was possibly underestimated.

Researchers grouped second doses given at about 4 or about 12 weeks into one pool. The sample in question was peripheral blood, obtained 28 days after the second AZD1222 dose. The chain uses TRBV7-6 and TRBJ1-6; D not certain. The clonotype comes from an adult who received the AZD1222 COVID-19 vaccine. CDR3 nucleotide sequence: TGTGCCAGCAGTGCCACGGATAATAATTCACCCCTCCACTTT. This sequence encodes CASSATDNNSPLHF. Full variable domain (outside the CDR3, taken from reference TRBV7-6 and TRBJ1-6): GAGVSQSPRYKVTKRGQDVALRCDPISGHVSLYWYRQALGQGPEFLTYFNYEAQQDKSGLPNDRFSAERPEGSISTLTIQRTEQRDSAMYRCASSATDNNSPLHFGNGTRLTVT.